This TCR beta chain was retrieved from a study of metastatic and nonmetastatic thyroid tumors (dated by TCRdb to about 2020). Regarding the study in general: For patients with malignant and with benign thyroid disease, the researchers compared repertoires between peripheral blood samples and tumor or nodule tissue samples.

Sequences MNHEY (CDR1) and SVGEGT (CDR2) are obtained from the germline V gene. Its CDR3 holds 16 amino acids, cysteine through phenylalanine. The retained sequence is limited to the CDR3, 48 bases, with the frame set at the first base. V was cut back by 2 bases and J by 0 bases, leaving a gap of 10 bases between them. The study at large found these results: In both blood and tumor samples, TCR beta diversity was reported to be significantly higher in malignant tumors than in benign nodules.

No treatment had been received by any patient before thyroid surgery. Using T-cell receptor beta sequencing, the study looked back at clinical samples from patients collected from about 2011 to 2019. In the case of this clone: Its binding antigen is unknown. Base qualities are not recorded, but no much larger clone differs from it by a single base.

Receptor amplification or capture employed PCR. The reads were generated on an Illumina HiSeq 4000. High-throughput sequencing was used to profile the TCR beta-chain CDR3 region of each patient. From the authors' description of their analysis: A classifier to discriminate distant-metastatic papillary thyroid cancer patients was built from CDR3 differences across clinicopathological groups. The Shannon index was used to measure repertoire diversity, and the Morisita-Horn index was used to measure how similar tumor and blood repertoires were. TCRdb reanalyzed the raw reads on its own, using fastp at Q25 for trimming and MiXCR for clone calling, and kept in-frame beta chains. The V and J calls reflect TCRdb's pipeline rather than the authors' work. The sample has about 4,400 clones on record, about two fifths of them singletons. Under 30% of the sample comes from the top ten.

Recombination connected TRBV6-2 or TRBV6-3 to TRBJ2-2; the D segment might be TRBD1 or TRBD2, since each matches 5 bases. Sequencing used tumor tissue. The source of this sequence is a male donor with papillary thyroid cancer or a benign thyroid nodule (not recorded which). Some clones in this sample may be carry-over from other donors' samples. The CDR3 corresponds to CASSYRGTANTGELFF. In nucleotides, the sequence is TGTGCCAGCAGTTACAGAGGGACCGCGAACACCGGGGAGCTGTTTTTT.